The 9 T cell receptor beta chains presented below share a single source sample, sequenced in a study of blood T cell repertoires in COVID-19. Sequencing was performed with immunoSEQ multiplex PCR; in TCRdb, only in-frame clones are kept and a portion is missing. The profile shows more than 110,000 clones, around 80% of them singletons. The source material was peripheral blood. The receptors shown here come from a woman aged 80 or older in a cohort sampled during active or convalescent COVID-19.

This sequence joins TRBV5-1 and TRBJ2-6, with 8 bases lining up with TRBD1. Trimming removed 3 bases from V and 5 bases from J; junction bases left unmatched: 4. Per germline, CDR1 SGHRS and CDR2 YFSETQ. There are 15 residues in the CDR3. CDR3 in DNA: TGCGCCAGCAGCTCCGGACAGGGCTGGGCCAACGTCCTGACTTTC. The encoded protein is CASSSGQGWANVLTF.

This sequence joins TRBV6-5 and TRBJ1-1, with D possibly TRBD1 on 5 matching bases. CDR1 MNHEY and CDR2 SVGAGI come from the germline V gene. V shed 8 bases and J shed 5 bases, with 21 bases lying between them. The length of the CDR3 is 15 residues. In nucleotides, the CDR3 is TGTGCCAGCCTCGAAGGAGGGGTGGGTAGTACTGAAGCTTTCTTT. This translates into CASLEGGVGSTEAFF.

The chain links TRBV10-3 to TRBJ1-1; D unclear. The CDR3 runs to 14 residues. V gave up 3 bases and J gave up 0 bases, with 8 bases separating them. Germline CDR1 is ENHRY and CDR2 is SYGVKD. CDR3 in DNA: TGTGCCATCAGTGACAGCAGGCTGAACACTGAAGCTTTCTTT. Protein: CAISDSRLNTEAFF.

This chain uses TRBV13 with TRBJ2-7; D might be TRBD1 (6 bases). V gave up 5 bases and J gave up 1 base, with 9 bases separating them. CDR1 is PRHDT and CDR2 is FYEKMQ in the germline V gene (reference sequence). This CDR3 is 13 amino acids long. DNA of the CDR3: TGTGCCAGCAGCAGAACAGGGTCCTACGAGCAGTACTTC. Its protein is CASSRTGSYEQYF. The variable domain in full, with the rest retrieved from reference TRBV13 and TRBJ2-7, is AAGVIQSPRHLIKEKRETATLKCYPIPRHDTVYWYQQGPGQDPQFLISFYEKMQSDKGSIPDRFSAQQFSDYHSELNMSSLELGDSALYFCASSRTGSYEQYFGPGTRLTVT.

The V call is TRBV18, the J call TRBJ2-5, with 8 bases that match TRBD1. CDR1 is KGHSH, CDR2 LQKENI, per germline. V lost 8 bases to trimming and J lost 4 bases; unmatched junction nucleotides: 6. The length of the CDR3 is 13 residues. The CDR3 region has the DNA TGTGCCAGCACCCAGGGGGCACGAGAGACCCAGTACTTC. Residues: CASTQGARETQYF.

This chain connects TRBV14 to TRBJ2-1; the match to TRBD2 covers 12 bases. The CDR3 has 18 amino acids. V lost 0 bases, J lost 5 bases, and 8 bases stayed unmatched. CDR1 is SGHDN, CDR2 FVKESK, per germline. As DNA, the CDR3 is TGTGCCAGCAGCCAAGATCTCGAGACTAGCGGGGGCCACAATGAGCAGTTCTTC. It is translated as CASSQDLETSGGHNEQFF. Using reference TRBV14 and TRBJ2-1 for the parts outside the CDR3, the full variable domain is EAGVTQFPSHSVIEKGQTVTLRCDPISGHDNLYWYRRVMGKEIKFLLHFVKESKQDESGMPNNRFLAERTGGTYSTLKVQPAELEDSGVYFCASSQDLETSGGHNEQFFGPGTRLTVL.

The chain carries TRBV4-1 and TRBJ2-1; 12 nucleotides line up with TRBD2. The ends lost 2 bases at V and 1 base at J; junction bases unmatched: 15. The CDR3 contains 21 residues. Per the germline V gene, CDR1 is MGHRA and CDR2 is YSYEKL. The DNA of the CDR3 is TGCGCCAGCAGCCAACAAACACCGGGACTAGCGGGCCCCCCTTCCTACAATGAGCAGTTCTTC. Translation gives CASSQQTPGLAGPPSYNEQFF.

The gene calls are TRBV29-1 and TRBJ1-4, with a tentative D call TRBD1 (6 bases). V dropped 0 bases and J dropped 14 bases, with 10 bases sitting between them. This CDR3 contains 11 residues. Germline CDR1 is SQVTM and CDR2 is ANQGSEA. The DNA for the CDR3 is TGCAGCGTTGAAGAGGGGGCAGGGCTGTTTTTT. Translation gives CSVEEGAGLFF. Filled out from reference TRBV29-1 and TRBJ1-4, the complete variable domain reads SAVISQKPSRDICQRGTSLTIQCQVDSQVTMMFWYRQQPGQSLTLIATANQGSEATYESGFVIDKFPISRPNLTFSTLTVSNMSPEDSSIYLCSVEEGAGLFFGSGTQLSVL.

The chain uses TRBV14 and TRBJ1-2; 8 bases are shared with TRBD1. Per germline, CDR1 SGHDN and CDR2 FVKESK. V gave up 5 bases and J gave up 14 bases; unmatched junction bases: 7. The CDR3 is 11 amino acids. CDR3 DNA: TGTGCCAGCAGCTCCCAGGGGGCCGGAACCTTC. This translates into CASSSQGAGTF.